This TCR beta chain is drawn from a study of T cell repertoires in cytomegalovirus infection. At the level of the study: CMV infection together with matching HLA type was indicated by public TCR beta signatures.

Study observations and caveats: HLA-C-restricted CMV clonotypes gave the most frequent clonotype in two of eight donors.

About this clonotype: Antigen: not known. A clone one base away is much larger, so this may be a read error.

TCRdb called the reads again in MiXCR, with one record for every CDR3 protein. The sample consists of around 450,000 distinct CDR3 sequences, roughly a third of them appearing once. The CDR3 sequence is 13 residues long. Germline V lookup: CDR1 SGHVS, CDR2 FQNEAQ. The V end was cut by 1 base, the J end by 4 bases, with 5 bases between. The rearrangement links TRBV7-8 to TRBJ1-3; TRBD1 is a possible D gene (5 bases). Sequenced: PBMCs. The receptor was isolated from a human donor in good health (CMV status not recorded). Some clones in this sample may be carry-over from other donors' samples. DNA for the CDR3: TGTGCCAGCAGCTTAGGGGACGGAAACACCATATATTTT. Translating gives CASSLGDGNTIYF.